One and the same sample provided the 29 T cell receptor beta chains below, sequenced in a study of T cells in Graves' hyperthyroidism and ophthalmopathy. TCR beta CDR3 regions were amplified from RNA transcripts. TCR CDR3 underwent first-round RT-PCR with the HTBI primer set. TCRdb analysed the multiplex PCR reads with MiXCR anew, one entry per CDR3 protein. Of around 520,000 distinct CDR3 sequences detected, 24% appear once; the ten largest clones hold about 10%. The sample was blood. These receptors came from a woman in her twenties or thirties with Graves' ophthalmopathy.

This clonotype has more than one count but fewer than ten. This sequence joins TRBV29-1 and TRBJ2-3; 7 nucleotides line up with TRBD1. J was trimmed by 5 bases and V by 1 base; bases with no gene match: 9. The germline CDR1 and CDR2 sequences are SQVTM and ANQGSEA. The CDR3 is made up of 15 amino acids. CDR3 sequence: CSVEGFDRVVDTQYF. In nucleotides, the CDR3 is TGCAGCGTTGAAGGGTTTGACAGGGTGGTAGATACGCAGTATTTT.

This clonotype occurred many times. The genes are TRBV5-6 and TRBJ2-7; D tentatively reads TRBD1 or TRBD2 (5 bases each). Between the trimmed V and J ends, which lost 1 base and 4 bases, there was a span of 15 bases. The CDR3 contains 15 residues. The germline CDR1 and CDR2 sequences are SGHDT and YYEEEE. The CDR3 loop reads CASSLLGPSAYEQYF. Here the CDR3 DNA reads TGTGCCAGCAGCTTGTTGGGACCAAGTGCTTACGAGCAGTACTTC. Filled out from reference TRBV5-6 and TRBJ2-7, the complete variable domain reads DAGVTQSPTHLIKTRGQQVTLRCSPKSGHDTVSWYQQALGQGPQFIFQYYEEEERQRGNFPDRFSGHQFPNYSSELNVNALLLGDSALYLCASSLLGPSAYEQYFGPGTRLTVT.

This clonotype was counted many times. Here the CDR3 DNA reads TGCAGTGCTAGCCGGACAACTAACTATGGCTACACCTTC. Its protein product is CSASRTTNYGYTF. The chain employs TRBV20-1 and TRBJ1-2; D may be TRBD1 (5 bases). V lost 3 bases, J lost 0 bases, and 8 bases lay in between. The CDR3 totals 13 residues. CDR1 is DFQATT, CDR2 SNEGSKA, per germline (reference sequence).

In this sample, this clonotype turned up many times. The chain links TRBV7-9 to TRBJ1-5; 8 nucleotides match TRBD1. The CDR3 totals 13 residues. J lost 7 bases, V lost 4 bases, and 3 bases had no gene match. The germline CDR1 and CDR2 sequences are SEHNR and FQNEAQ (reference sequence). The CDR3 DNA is TGTGCCAGCAGCTCGACAGGGGAGCAGCCCCAGCATTTT. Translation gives CASSSTGEQPQHF.

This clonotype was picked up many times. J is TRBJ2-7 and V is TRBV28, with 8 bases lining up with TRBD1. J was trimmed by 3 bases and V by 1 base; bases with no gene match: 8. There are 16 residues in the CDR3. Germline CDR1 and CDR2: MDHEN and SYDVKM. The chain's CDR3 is CASSLFQTGGHYEQYF. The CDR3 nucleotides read TGTGCCAGCAGTTTATTCCAAACAGGGGGACACTACGAGCAGTACTTC.

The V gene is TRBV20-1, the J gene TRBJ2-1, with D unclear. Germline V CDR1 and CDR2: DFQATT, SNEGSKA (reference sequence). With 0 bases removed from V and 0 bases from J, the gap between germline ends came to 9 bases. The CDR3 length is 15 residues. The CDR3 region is CSARDLRISYNEQFF. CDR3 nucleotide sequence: TGCAGTGCTAGAGATTTGCGAATCTCCTACAATGAGCAGTTCTTC.

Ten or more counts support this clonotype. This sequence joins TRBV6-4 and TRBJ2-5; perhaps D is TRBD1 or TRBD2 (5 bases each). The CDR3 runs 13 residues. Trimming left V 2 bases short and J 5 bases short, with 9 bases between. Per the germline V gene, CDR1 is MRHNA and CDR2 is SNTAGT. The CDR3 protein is CASSDGGCETQYF. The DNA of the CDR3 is TGTGCCAGCAGTGACGGGGGATGTGAGACCCAGTACTTC.

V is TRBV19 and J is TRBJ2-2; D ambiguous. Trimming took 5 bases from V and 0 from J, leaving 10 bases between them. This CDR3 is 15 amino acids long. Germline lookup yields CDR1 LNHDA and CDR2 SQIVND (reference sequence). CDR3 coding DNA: TGTGCCAGTAGTCTGGAGACATCGAACACCGGGGAGCTGTTTTTT. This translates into CASSLETSNTGELFF. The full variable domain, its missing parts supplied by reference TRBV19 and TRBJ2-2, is DGGITQSPKYLFRKEGQNVTLSCEQNLNHDAMYWYRQDPGQGLRLIYYSQIVNDFQKGDIAEGYSVSREKKESFPLTVTSAQKNPTAFYLCASSLETSNTGELFFGEGSRLTVL.

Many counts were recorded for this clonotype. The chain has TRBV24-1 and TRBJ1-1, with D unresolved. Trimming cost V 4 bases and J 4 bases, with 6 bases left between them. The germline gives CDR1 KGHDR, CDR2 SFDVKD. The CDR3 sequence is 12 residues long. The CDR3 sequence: CATSDRTTEAFF. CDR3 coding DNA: TGTGCCACCAGTGACCGGACCACTGAAGCTTTCTTT.

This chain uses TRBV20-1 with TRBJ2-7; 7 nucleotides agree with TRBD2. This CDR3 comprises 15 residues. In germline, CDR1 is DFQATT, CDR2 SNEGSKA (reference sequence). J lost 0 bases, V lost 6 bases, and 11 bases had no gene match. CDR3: CSACDLAAISYEQYF. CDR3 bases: TGCAGTGCCTGCGACCTAGCGGCTATCTCCTACGAGCAGTACTTC.

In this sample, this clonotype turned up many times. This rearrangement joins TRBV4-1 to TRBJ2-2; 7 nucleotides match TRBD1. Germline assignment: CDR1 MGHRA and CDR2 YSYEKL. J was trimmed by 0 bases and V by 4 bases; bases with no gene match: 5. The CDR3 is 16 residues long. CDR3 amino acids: CASSPEGQSNTGELFF. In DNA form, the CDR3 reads TGCGCCAGCAGCCCTGAGGGACAGTCGAACACCGGGGAGCTGTTTTTT.

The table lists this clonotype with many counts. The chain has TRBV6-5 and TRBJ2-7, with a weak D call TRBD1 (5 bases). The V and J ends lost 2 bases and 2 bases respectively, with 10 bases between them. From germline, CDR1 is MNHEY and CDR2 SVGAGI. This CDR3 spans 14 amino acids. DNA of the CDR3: TGTGCCAGCAGTTACCCGGACAAGACCTACGAGCAGTACTTC. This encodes CASSYPDKTYEQYF.

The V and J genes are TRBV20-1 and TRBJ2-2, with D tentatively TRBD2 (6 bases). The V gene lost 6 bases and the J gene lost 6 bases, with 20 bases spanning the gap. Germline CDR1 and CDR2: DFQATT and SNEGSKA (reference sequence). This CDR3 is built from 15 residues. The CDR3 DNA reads TGCAGTGCGATCCCTAGCGAATTCTTAGCCGGGGAGCTGTTTTTT. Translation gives CSAIPSEFLAGELFF.

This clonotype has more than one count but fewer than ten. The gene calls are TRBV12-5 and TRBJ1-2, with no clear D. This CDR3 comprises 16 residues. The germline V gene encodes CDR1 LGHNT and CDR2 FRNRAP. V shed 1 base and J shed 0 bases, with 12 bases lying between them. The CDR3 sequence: CASGLALERANYGYTF. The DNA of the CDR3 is TGTGCTAGTGGTTTGGCCCTCGAAAGGGCTAACTATGGCTACACCTTC.

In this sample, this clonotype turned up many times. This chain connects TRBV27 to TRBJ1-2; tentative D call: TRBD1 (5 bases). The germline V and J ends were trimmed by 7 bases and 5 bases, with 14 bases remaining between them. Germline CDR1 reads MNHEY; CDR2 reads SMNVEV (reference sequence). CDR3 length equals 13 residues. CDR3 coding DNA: TGTGCCAGCACCGTCGGTCAGGGATATGGCTACACCTTC. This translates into CASTVGQGYGYTF.

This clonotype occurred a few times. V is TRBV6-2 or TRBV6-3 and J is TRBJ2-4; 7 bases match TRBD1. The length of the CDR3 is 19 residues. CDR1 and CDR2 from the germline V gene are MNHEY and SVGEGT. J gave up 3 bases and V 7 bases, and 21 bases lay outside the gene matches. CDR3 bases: TGTGCCAGCAAGCGGACCATAGGGGCAGGGGGATCAGTCAAAAACATTCAGTACTTC. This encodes CASKRTIGAGGSVKNIQYF.

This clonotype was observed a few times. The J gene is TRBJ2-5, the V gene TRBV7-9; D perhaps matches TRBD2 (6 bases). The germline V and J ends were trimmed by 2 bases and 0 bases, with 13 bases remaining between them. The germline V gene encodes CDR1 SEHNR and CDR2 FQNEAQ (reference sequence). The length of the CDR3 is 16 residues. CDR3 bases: TGTGCCAGCAGCTTAAATGTGGGAGGTCACCAAGAGACCCAGTACTTC. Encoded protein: CASSLNVGGHQETQYF.

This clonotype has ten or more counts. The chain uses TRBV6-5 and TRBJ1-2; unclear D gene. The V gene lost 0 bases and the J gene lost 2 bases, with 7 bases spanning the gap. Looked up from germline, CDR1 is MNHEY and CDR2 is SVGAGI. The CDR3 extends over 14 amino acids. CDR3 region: CASSYSRENYGYTF. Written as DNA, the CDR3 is TGTGCCAGCAGTTACTCGAGAGAAAACTATGGCTACACCTTC.

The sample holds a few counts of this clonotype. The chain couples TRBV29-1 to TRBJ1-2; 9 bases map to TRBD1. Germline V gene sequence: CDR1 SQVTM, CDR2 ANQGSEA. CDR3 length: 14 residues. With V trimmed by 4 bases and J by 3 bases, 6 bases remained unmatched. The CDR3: CSVAGTGSDYGYTF. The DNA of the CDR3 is TGCAGCGTTGCGGGGACAGGGTCCGACTATGGCTACACCTTC.

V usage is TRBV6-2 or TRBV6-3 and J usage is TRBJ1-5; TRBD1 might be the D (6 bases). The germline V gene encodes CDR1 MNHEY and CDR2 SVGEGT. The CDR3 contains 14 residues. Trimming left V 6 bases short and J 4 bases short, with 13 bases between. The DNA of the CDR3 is TGTGCCAGCAGCCACCCTCAGGGGAATCAGCCCCAGCATTTT. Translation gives CASSHPQGNQPQHF.

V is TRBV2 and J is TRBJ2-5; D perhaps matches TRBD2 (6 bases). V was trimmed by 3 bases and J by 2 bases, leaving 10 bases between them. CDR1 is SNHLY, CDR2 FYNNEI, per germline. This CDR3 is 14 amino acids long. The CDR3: CASSDPGAQETQYF. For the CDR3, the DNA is TGTGCCAGCAGTGATCCGGGAGCGCAAGAGACCCAGTACTTC.

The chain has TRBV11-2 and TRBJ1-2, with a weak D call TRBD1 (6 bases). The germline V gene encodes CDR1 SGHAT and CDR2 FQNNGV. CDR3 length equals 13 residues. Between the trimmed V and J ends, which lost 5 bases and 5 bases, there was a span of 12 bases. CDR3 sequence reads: CASSPGGAYGYTF. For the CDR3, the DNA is TGTGCCAGCAGCCCCGGGGGCGCGTATGGCTACACCTTC.

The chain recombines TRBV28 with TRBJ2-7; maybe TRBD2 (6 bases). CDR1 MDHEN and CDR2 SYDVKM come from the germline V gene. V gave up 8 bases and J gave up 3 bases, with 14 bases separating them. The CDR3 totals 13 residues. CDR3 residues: CASLKGLLYEQYF. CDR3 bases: TGTGCCAGCCTAAAGGGACTCCTCTACGAGCAGTACTTC. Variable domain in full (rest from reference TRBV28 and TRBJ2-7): DVKVTQSSRYLVKRTGEKVFLECVQDMDHENMFWYRQDPGLGLRLIYFSYDVKMKEKGDIPEGYSVSREKKERFSLILESASTNQTSMYLCASLKGLLYEQYFGPGTRLTVT.

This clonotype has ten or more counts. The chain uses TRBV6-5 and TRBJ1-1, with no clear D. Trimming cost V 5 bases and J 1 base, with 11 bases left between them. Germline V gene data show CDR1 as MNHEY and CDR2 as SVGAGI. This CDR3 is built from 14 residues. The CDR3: CASSTPGPNTEAFF. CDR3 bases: TGTGCCAGCAGTACCCCGGGCCCGAACACTGAAGCTTTCTTT.

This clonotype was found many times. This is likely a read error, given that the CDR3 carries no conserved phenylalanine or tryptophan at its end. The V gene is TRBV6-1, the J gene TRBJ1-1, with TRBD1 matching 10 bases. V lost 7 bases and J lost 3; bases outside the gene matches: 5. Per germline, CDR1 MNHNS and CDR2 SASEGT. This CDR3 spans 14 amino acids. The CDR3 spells CASKPGQGHTEAFL. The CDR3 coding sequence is TGTGCCAGCAAACCGGGACAGGGGCACACTGAAGCTTTCCTT.

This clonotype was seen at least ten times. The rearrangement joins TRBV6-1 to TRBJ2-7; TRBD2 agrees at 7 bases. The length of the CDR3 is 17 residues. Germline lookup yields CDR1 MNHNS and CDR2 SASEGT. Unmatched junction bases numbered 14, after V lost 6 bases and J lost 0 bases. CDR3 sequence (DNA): TGTGCCAGCAGACCAGACCCTAGCGGCTTCAGCTCCTACGAGCAGTACTTC. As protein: CASRPDPSGFSSYEQYF.

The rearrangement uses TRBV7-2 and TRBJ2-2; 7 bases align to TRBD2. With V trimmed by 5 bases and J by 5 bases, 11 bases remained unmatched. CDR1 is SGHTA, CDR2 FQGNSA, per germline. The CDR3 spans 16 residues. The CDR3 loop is CASSLGPAGLTGELFF. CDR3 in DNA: TGTGCCAGCAGCCTAGGGCCAGCGGGGTTGACCGGGGAGCTGTTTTTT.

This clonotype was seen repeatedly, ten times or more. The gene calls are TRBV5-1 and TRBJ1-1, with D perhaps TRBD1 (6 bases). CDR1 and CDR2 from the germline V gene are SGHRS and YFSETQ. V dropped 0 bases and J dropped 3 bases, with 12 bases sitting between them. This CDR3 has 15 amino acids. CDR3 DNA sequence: TGCGCCAGCAGCTTGGAGGGGGGGCTAGACACTGAAGCTTTCTTT. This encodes CASSLEGGLDTEAFF.

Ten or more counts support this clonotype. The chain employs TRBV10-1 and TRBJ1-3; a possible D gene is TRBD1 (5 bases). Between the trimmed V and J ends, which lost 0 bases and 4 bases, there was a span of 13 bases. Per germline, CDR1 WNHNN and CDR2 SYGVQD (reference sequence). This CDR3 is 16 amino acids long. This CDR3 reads CASSESRRVSGNTIYF. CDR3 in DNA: TGCGCCAGCAGTGAGTCGCGCAGGGTCTCGGGAAACACCATATATTTT.